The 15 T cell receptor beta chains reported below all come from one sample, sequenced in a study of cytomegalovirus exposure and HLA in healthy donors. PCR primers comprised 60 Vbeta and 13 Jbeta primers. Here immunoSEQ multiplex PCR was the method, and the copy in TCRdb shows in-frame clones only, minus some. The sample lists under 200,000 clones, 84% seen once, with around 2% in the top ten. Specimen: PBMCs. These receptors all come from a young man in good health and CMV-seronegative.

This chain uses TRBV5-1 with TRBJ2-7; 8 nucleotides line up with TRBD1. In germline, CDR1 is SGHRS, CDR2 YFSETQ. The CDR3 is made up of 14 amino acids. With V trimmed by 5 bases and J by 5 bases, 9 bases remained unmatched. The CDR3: CASRPGGAEDEQYF. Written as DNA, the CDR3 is TGCGCCAGCAGACCAGGGGGCGCCGAGGACGAGCAGTACTTC.

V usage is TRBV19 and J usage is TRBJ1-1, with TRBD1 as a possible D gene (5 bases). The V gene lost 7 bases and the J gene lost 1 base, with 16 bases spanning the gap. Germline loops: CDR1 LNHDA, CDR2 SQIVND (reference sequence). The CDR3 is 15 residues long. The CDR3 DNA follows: TGTGCCAGTAACTCGGCGGGGGTCCCGAACACTGAAGCTTTCTTT. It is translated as CASNSAGVPNTEAFF.

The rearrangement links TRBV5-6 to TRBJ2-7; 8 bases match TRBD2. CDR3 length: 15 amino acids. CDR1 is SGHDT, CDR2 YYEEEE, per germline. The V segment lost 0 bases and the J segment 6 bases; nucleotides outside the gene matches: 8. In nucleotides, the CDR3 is TGTGCCAGCAGCTTGGCCGGTAGCGGGATCGGCGAGCAGTACTTC. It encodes CASSLAGSGIGEQYF.

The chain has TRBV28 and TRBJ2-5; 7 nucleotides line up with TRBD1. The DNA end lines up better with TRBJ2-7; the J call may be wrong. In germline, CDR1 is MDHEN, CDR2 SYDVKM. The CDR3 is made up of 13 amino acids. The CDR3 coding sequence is TGTGCCAGCAGTGGCAGGGGGTCCTACGAGCAGTACTTC. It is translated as CASSGRGSYEQYF.

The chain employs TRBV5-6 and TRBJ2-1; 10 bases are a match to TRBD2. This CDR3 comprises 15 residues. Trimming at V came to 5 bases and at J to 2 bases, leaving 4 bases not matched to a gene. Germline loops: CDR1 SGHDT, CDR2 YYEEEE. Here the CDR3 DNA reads TGTGCCAGCAGGACCGGGACTAGCGCCTACAATGAGCAGTTCTTC. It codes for CASRTGTSAYNEQFF.

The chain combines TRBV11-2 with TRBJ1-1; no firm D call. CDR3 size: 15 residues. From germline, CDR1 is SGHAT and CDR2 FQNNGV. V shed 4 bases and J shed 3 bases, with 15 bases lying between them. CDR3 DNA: TGTGCCAGCAGCTCCTCGGGGTGGATGCACACTGAAGCTTTCTTT. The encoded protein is CASSSSGWMHTEAFF.

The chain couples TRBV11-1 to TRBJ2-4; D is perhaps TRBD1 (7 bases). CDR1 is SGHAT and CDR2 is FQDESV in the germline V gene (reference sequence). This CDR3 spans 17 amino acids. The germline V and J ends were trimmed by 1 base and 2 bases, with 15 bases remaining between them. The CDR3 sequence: CASSLGGVQGPKNIQYF. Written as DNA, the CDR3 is TGTGCCAGCAGCTTAGGCGGGGTACAGGGGCCCAAAAACATTCAGTACTTC. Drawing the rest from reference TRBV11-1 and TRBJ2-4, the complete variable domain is EAEVAQSPRYKITEKSQAVAFWCDPISGHATLYWYRQILGQGPELLVQFQDESVVDDSQLPKDRFSAERLKGVDSTLKIQPAELGDSAMYLCASSLGGVQGPKNIQYFGAGTRLSVL.

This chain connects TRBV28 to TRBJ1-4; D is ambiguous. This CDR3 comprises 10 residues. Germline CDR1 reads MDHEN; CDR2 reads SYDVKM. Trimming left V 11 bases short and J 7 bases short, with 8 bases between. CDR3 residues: CAGGGEKLFF. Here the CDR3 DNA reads TGTGCCGGCGGCGGTGAAAAACTGTTTTTT. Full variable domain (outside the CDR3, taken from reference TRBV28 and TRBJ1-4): DVKVTQSSRYLVKRTGEKVFLECVQDMDHENMFWYRQDPGLGLRLIYFSYDVKMKEKGDIPEGYSVSREKKERFSLILESASTNQTSMYLCAGGGEKLFFGSGTQLSVL.

The CDR3 DNA reads as TGTGCCAGCAGTCGACTAGCGGAGCCGGGAACGCAGTATTTT. Amino acid sequence: CASSRLAEPGTQYF. The chain couples TRBV27 to TRBJ2-3, with TRBD2 matching over 9 bases. Per germline, CDR1 MNHEY and CDR2 SMNVEV (reference sequence). Losses at the gene ends were 5 bases for V and 9 bases for J; bases not matched to a gene: 9. This CDR3 spans 14 amino acids.

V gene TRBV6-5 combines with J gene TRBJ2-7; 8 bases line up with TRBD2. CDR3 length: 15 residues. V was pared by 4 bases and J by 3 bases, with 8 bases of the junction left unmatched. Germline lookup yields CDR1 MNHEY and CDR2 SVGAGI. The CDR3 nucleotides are TGTGCCAGCAGTTCGCGACTAGCGAATTACTACGAGCAGTACTTC. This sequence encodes CASSSRLANYYEQYF.

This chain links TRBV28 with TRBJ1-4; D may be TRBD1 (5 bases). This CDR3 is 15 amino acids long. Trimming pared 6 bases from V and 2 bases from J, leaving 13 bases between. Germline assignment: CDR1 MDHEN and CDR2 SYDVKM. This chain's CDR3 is CASSPPGGTNEKLFF. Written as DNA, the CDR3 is TGTGCCAGCAGCCCACCGGGGGGGACTAATGAAAAACTGTTTTTT.

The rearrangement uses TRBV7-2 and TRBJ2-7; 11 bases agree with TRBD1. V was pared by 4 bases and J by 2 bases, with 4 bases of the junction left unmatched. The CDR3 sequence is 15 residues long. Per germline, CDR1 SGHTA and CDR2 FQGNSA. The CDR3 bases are TGTGCCAGCAGCTACGGGACAGGGGGACCCTACGAGCAGTACTTC. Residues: CASSYGTGGPYEQYF.

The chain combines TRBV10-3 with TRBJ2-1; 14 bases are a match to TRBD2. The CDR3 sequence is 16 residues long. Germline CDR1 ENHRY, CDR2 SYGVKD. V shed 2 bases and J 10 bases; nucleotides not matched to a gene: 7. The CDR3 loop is CAISEATSGRVGEQFF. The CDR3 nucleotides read TGTGCCATCAGTGAGGCGACTAGCGGGAGGGTTGGGGAGCAGTTCTTC.

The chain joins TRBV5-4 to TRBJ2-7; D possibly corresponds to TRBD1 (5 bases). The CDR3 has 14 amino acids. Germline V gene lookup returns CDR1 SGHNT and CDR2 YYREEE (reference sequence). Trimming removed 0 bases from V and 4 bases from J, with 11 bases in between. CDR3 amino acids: CASSLEGALYEQYF. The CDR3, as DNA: TGTGCCAGCAGCTTGGAAGGGGCCCTATACGAGCAGTACTTC.

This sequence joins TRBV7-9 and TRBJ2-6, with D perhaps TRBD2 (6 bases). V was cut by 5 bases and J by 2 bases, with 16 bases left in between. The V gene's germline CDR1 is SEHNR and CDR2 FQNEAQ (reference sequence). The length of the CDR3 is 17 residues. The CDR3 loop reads CASSPRDSEPGANVLTF. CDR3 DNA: TGTGCCAGCAGCCCCCGGGACTCCGAACCTGGGGCCAACGTCCTGACTTTC.